This T cell receptor beta chain was identified in a study of T-cell memory formation after mild COVID-19. Overall study context: TCR clustering was largely donor specific.

Study observations and caveats: Pre-infection memory showed some responding clones, and this suggested that cross-reactive memory joined.

This clonotype was detected a few times. Its antigen is currently unknown. The germline V and J ends were trimmed by 4 bases and 9 bases, with 13 bases remaining between them. Germline V lookup: CDR1 SGHTA, CDR2 FQGTGA. The CDR3 extends over 13 amino acids. TCR alpha and TCR beta cDNA libraries carrying sample barcodes and UMIs were produced by 5'RACE using constant-segment primers. One entry per CDR3 protein, called by TCRdb with MiXCR from the 5' RACE reads. The repertoire holds 150,000 or so distinct CDR3 sequences, about 25% seen once, with around 22% in the top ten. The specimen sequenced was PBMCs or a T cell subset sorted from them (not recorded which). The receptor was isolated from an adult woman who had mild COVID-19 (a few samples of this study predate the infection). Cell type and time point are not known. The chain recombines TRBV7-3 with TRBJ2-1; no clear D. The CDR3 DNA reads TGTGCCAGCAGCTCGGCCCCCCATGGTGAGCAGTTCTTC. It specifies CASSSAPHGEQFF.